These T cell receptor beta chains were read from a single sample in a study of cytomegalovirus exposure and HLA in healthy donors. Using immunoSEQ multiplex PCR, the repertoire was profiled, and TCRdb retains in-frame clones only, with some absent. Of some 230,000 clones in the sample, 90% to 95% were seen once. Sequences were obtained from PBMCs. These receptors were taken from a woman between 18 and 29 years old in good health and CMV-seronegative. CDR3s include the opening cysteine and the closing phenylalanine or tryptophan. D genes are given only for firm matches. A clone size is listed for some rows: how often the clone was seen (once, few, many), or a class if it is expanded.

abundance	v_gene	j_gene	d_gene	CDR3nt	CDR3aa
.	TRBV29-1	TRBJ2-1	TRBD2	TGCAGCGTTGCTATAGCGGGAGGGCGGGGGAATGAGCAGTTCTTC	CSVAIAGGRGNEQFF
.	TRBV27	TRBJ2-2	.	TGTGCCAGCAGTTTATACCCAGGGGGGACCAACACCGGGGAGCTGTTTTTT	CASSLYPGGTNTGELFF
.	TRBV7-2	TRBJ2-5	TRBD1	TGTGCCAGCAGCTTGGGACAGGTCCAAGAGACCCAGTACTTC	CASSLGQVQETQYF
.	TRBV28	TRBJ2-1	.	TGTGCCAGCAGTTTTCACTCCGCCAATGAGCAGTTCTTC	CASSFHSANEQFF
once	TRBV9	TRBJ1-1	.	TGTGCCAGCAGCGTAGCCCCGGACAGACCCCAAGGTGAAGCTTTCTTT	CASSVAPDRPQGEAFF
.	TRBV28	TRBJ1-6	TRBD1	TGTGCCAGCAGTCCCACAGGGGCCCTTTATAATTCACCCCTCCACTTT	CASSPTGALYNSPLHF
.	TRBV6-1	TRBJ2-2	.	TGTGCCAGCAGTGAACCCCTCACCGGGGAGCTGTTTTTT	CASSEPLTGELFF
.	TRBV6-6	TRBJ2-5	TRBD1	TGTGCCAGCAGTCCGCCGGGACAGAAAGAGACCCAGTACTTC	CASSPPGQKETQYF
.	TRBV7-6	TRBJ2-1	.	TGTGCCAGCAGCTTAGCACCCGGCAGGTGGGAGCAGTTCTTC	CASSLAPGRWEQFF
.	TRBV2	TRBJ1-2	TRBD1	TGTGCCAGCAGTGAGTGGGGCAGGGGGCCAGGAGTCGATGGCTACACCTTC	CASSEWGRGPGVDGYTF
once	TRBV30	TRBJ2-5	.	TGTGCCTCTTCTGCAGTGGAGACCCAGTACTTC	CASSAVETQYF
.	TRBV30	TRBJ1-1	TRBD1	TGTGCCTGGAGCAGGACAGGCGCTTCGAACACTGAAGCTTTCTTT	CAWSRTGASNTEAFF
.	TRBV9	TRBJ2-6	.	TGTGCCAGCAGCGTTTACCCCTCGCGGGGGGCCAACGTCCTGACTTTC	CASSVYPSRGANVLTF
.	TRBV27	TRBJ2-1	.	TGTGCCAGCAGTTTCAGGCCAAACTCCTACAATGAGCAGTTCTTC	CASSFRPNSYNEQFF
once	TRBV10-1	TRBJ2-1	TRBD2	TGCGCCAGCAGTCTAGCGGGAGTACGCGAGCAGTTCTTC	CASSLAGVREQFF
few	TRBV4-2	TRBJ1-5	.	TGTGCCAGCAGCCAAGGGGCTAATCAGCCCCAGCATTTT	CASSQGANQPQHF
.	TRBV5-1	TRBJ1-6	TRBD1	TGCGCCAGCAGCTTGGAAGGACAGGGGTCCAATTCACCCCTCCACTTT	CASSLEGQGSNSPLHF
.	TRBV5-1	TRBJ2-3	TRBD2	TGCGCCAGCAGCTTGACTAGCGTCTCATTGGGTGATACGCAGTATTTT	CASSLTSVSLGDTQYF
few	TRBV10-2	TRBJ1-5	.	TGCGCCAGCACCGCGGACAAAGAATGGCAGCCCCAGCATTTT	CASTADKEWQPQHF
.	TRBV10-3	TRBJ1-2	.	TGTGCCATCAGCCCCCCCGGTCATAGCTCTAACTATGGCTACACCTTC	CAISPPGHSSNYGYTF
.	TRBV29-1	TRBJ2-3	.	TGCAGCGTGACAGATGGGTCGGATACGCAGTATTTT	CSVTDGSDTQYF
.	TRBV25-1	TRBJ2-5	TRBD1	TGTGCCAGCAGGGAGGACAGGGGAGAGACCCAGTACTTC	CASREDRGETQYF
.	TRBV7-2	TRBJ1-2	TRBD1	TGTGCCAGCAGCTTAGGCCGTGTTACAGGGGATGGCTACACCTTC	CASSLGRVTGDGYTF
.	TRBV6-1	TRBJ2-1	.	TGTGCCAGCAGAAACACAGGGTTTGAGCAGTTCTTC	CASRNTGFEQFF
.	TRBV18	TRBJ2-1	TRBD2	TGTGCCAGCTCACCAGGGCGGGAGGCTCCAAATGAGCAGTTCTTC	CASSPGREAPNEQFF
.	TRBV28	TRBJ1-1	TRBD1	TGTGCCAGCAGAAGTACAGGGGGCTCGACTGAAGCTTTCTTT	CASRSTGGSTEAFF
.	TRBV5-1	TRBJ2-3	.	TGCGCCAGCAGCTTGATTCAGACAGATACGCAGTATTTT	CASSLIQTDTQYF
.	TRBV4-2	TRBJ2-1	TRBD1	TGTGCCAGCAGCCAACCTCGAGTAGGGACAGGGGCCTACAATGAGCAGTTCTTC	CASSQPRVGTGAYNEQFF
once	TRBV29-1	TRBJ2-7	TRBD2	TGCAGCGTTGAAGACGGGATAGCGGGAGGCTCAGCGCCCTACGAGCAGTACTTC	CSVEDGIAGGSAPYEQYF
.	TRBV7-2	TRBJ1-2	.	TGTGCCAGCAGCTCCCGCCTAGCACTGCACTATGGCTACACCTTC	CASSSRLALHYGYTF
.	TRBV12-5	TRBJ2-1	.	TGTGCTAGTGGTTTGGTAGGCGGGTCCTACAATGAGCAGTTCTTC	CASGLVGGSYNEQFF
.	TRBV6-5	TRBJ2-7	.	TGTGCCAGCGTGAACTCAGGGTCTTACGAGCAGTACTTC	CASVNSGSYEQYF
.	TRBV6-5	TRBJ2-2	.	TGTGCCAGCATGAGACTTCGTGGGGGGACCGGGGAGCTGTTTTTT	CASMRLRGGTGELFF
.	TRBV29-1	TRBJ2-3	.	TGCAGCGTTGGTGGCAGGGGTTTGGCGGATACGCAGTATTTT	CSVGGRGLADTQYF
.	TRBV6-5	TRBJ2-7	.	TGTGCCAGCCGGACGGACTTCCGAACCTACGAGCAGTACTTC	CASRTDFRTYEQYF
.	TRBV7-6	TRBJ2-7	.	TGTGCCAGCAGCTTGGCCCCCGCCTACGAGCAGTACTTC	CASSLAPAYEQYF
few	TRBV6-5	TRBJ1-2	.	TGTGCCAGCAGTTACGGCAGCTATGGCTACACCTTC	CASSYGSYGYTF
.	TRBV11-2	TRBJ1-3	TRBD1	TGTGCCAGCAGCTTACATACAGGGGACTCTGGAAACACCATATATTTT	CASSLHTGDSGNTIYF
.	TRBV30	TRBJ2-7	TRBD1	TGTGCCTCTAAGCCCGGCAGGGGGCGATGGGAAGAGCAGTACTTC	CASKPGRGRWEEQYF